This T cell receptor (beta chain) stems from a study of blood T cell repertoires in COVID-19. Study background: The study drew acute and convalescent COVID-19 samples from the United States, Italy and Spain. T cells, B-cell-depleted T cells, or PBMCs provided the cDNA or gDNA that served as material.

Per the original methods: Reference gene primer amplification yielded estimated nucleated cell counts. Libraries were prepared by immunoSEQ multiplex PCR; TCRdb keeps only in-frame clonotypes and omits some of them. V and J calls and clone size are as listed in that table; D and trimming were resolved from the DNA. There are 120,000 or so clones in the sample; over 75% occur only once, and about a quarter lies in the top ten. Unmatched junction bases numbered 14, after V lost 5 bases and J lost 8 bases. CDR3 size: 15 residues. The germline CDR1 and CDR2 sequences are SGHAT and FQNNGV. Sequenced: peripheral blood. The source of this sequence is an elderly woman with acute or convalescent COVID-19. The genes are TRBV11-2 and TRBJ1-2; TRBD1 matches at 7 bases. The CDR3 DNA follows: TGTGCCAGCAGCACCCCGGCGACAGGGTACCACGGCTACACCTTC. It is translated as CASSTPATGYHGYTF. Full variable domain (outside the CDR3, taken from reference TRBV11-2 and TRBJ1-2): EAGVAQSPRYKIIEKRQSVAFWCNPISGHATLYWYQQILGQGPKLLIQFQNNGVVDDSQLPKDRFSAERLKGVDSTLKIQPAKLEDSAVYLCASSTPATGYHGYTFGSGTRLTVV.